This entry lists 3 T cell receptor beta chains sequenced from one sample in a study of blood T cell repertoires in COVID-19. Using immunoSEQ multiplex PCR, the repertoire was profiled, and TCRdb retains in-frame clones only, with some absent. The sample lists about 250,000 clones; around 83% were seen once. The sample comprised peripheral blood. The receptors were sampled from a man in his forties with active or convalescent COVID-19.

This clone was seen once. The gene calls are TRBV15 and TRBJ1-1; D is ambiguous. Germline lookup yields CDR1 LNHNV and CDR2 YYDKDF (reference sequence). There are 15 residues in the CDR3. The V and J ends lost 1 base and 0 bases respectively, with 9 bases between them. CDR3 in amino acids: CATSRGGSVNTEAFF. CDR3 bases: TGTGCCACCAGCAGAGGAGGATCCGTGAACACTGAAGCTTTCTTT.

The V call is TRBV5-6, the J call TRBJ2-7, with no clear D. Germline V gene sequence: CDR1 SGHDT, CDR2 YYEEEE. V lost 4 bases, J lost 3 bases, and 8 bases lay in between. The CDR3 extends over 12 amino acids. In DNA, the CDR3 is TGTGCCAGCAGCGACAACAGCTACGAGCAGTACTTC. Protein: CASSDNSYEQYF.

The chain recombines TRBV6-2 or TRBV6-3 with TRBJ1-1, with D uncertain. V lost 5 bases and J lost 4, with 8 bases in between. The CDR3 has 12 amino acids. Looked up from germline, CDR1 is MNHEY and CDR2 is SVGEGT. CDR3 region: CASSRLATEAFF. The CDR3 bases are TGTGCCAGCAGTAGGCTAGCCACTGAAGCTTTCTTT.